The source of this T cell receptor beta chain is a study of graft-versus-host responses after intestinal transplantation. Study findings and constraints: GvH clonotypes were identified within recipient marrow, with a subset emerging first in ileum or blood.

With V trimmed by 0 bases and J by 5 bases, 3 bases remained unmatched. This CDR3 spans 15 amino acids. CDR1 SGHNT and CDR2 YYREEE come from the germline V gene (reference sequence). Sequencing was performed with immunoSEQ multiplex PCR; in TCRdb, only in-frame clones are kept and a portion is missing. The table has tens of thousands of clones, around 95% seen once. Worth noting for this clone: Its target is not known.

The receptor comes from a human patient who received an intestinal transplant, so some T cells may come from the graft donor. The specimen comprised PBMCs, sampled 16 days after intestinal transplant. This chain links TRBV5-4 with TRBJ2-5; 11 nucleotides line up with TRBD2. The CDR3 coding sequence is TGTGCCAGCAGCTTGGAGACTAGCGGGGAGGAGACCCAGTACTTC. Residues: CASSLETSGEETQYF.